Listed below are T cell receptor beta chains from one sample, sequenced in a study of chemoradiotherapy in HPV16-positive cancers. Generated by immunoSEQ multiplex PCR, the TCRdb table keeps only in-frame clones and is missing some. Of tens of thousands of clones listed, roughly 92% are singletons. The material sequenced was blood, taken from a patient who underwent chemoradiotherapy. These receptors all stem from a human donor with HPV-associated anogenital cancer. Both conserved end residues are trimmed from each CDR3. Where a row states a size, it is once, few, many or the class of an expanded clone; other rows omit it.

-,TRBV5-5,ASSARDRAYEQY
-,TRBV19,ASSPRDWAEAF
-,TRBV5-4,ASTKEGGGTDTQY
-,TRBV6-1,ASRLTASNQPQH
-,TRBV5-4,ASSPDRANYGYT
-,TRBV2,ASSEEDRRNQPQH
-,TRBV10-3,AISENGNGYT
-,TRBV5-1,ASSLERTGGAKNIQY
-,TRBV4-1,ASSQDPGRIGYEQY
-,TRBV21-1,ASPGRAGELF
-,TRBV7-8,ASSGGQVGTDTQY
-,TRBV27,ASSRFLTGVVGELF
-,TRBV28,ASSLRGAGANVLT
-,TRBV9,ASSSPRRGGNYGYT
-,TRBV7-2,ASSLIRQGRYEQY
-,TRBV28,ASRTGVAYEQY
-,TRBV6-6,ASSYSGGIGEQY
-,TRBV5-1,ASSLEGTDNQPQH
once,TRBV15,ATSRVQGYGYT
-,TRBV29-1,SVEVGPAGQY
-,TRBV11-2,ASSFRRGLQETQY
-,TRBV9,ASSKDYYNEQF
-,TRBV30,AWRATYEQY
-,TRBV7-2,ASSRNRGGLNEQY
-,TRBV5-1,ASSRDRGVDEQY
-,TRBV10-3,AISDSGTASYEQY
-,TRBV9,ASSVGGGPNTGELF
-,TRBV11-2,ASSLGWGNSYEQY
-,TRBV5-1,ASSLAGMLETQY
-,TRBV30,AWSVWGRTDTQY
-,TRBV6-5,ASGQGQPQH
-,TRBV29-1,SVEDQASNYGYT
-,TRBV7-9,ASSGGRFNSYEQY
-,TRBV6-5,ASSSMRELF
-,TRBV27,ASSLRVGQGDNEQF
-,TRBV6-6,ASSYSESSEQY
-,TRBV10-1,ASSESLAGVGELF
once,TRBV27,ASSSSRTNYGYT
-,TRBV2,ASSLPPGQGGEKLF
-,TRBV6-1,ASGHLQGLEQY
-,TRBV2,ASSEGFGTGNSNYGYT
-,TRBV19,ASSNFFLGHLLTYEQY
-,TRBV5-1,ASSQGPSTYSPLH
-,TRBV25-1,ASTATTGPYEQY
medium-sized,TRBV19,ASSMFGTGLLGASYEQY
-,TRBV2,ASREGVDSYEQY
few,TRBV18,ASSPQSRSGANVLT
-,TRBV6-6,ASRKQGSSYEQY